This T cell receptor beta chain emerged from a study of T cells after yellow fever vaccination. There are 14 residues in the CDR3. Deletions cut 8 bases from V and 0 bases from J, with 14 bases between. Per the germline V gene, CDR1 is LGHDT and CDR2 is YNNKEL (reference sequence). A note on this clonotype: Its specificity is unknown.

5'RACE template switching added a universal primer site and UMIs to TCR cDNA. TCRdb reanalysed the 5' RACE reads using MiXCR and keeps one entry per CDR3 protein. The repertoire has a few hundred thousand distinct CDR3 sequences, almost 4% of them found once; the top ten carry 20% to 25%. General observations from the study: After the booster, roughly 96% of CD4 and just over 85% of CD8 primary-response clones were re-detected. CD4 and CD8 compartments shared a small share of clonotypes.

The V gene is TRBV3-1, the J gene TRBJ2-7, with D possibly being TRBD1 (6 bases). This TCR came from a man aged 18 to 29 who received the YFV17D yellow fever vaccine. This material consisted of PBMCs, taken 5 days after the yellow fever booster vaccination. As DNA, the CDR3 is TGTGCCAGCCGTCGACAGGACAGCTCCTACGAGCAGTACTTC. Its protein is CASRRQDSSYEQYF.